A single count supports the clone carrying this T cell receptor beta chain. Produced via immunoSEQ multiplex PCR; TCRdb's table is partial and in-frame only. The repertoire has around 130,000 clones, around 97% of them found once; the top ten carry over 0.35%. This sample was taken from a study of T cell changes during pregnancy in multiple sclerosis. Material: peripheral blood, obtained after pregnancy. This TCR was recovered from a female donor with multiple sclerosis, enrolled in a pregnancy study.

CDR3 coding DNA: TGTGCCAGCAGTGCAGCAGGGTTAGAGACTGAAGCTTTCTTT. Translation gives CASSAAGLETEAFF. The chain links TRBV28 to TRBJ1-1; TRBD1 is a possible D gene (5 bases). CDR3 length: 14 amino acids. Germline CDR1 MDHEN, CDR2 SYDVKM. Deletions cut 5 bases from V and 5 bases from J, with 15 bases between.